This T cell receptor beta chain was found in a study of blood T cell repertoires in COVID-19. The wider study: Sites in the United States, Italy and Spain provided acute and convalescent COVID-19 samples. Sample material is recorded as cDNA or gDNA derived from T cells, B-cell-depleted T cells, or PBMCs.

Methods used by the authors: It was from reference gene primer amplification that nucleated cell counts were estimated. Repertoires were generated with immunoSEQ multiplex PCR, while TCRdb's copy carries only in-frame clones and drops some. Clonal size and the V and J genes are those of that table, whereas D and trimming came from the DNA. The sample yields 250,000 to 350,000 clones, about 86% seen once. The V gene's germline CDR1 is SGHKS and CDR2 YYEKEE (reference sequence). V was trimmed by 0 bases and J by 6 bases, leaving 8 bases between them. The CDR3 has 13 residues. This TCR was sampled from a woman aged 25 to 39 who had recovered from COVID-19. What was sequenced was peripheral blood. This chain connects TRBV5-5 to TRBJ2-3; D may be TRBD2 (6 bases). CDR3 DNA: TGTGCCAGCAGCTTGGCGGGGGAGGATACGCAGTATTTT. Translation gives CASSLAGEDTQYF. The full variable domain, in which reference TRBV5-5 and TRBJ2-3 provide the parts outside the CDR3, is DAGVTQSPTHLIKTRGQQVTLRCSPISGHKSVSWYQQVLGQGPQFIFQYYEKEERGRGNFPDRFSARQFPNYSSELNVNALLLGDSALYLCASSLAGEDTQYFGPGTRLTVL.